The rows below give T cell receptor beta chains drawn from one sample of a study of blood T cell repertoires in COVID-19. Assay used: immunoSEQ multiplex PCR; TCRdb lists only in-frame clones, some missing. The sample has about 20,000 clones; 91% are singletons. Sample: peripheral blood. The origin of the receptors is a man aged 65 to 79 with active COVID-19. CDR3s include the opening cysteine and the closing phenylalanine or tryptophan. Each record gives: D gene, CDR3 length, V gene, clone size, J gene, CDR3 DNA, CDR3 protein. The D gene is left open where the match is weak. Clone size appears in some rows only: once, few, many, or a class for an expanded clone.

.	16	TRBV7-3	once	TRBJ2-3	TGTGCCAGCAGCCCTCAACCCAGGGGGGTCCCAGATACGCAGTATTTT	CASSPQPRGVPDTQYF
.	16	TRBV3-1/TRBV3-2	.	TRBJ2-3	TGTGCCAGCAGCCGCGATGGACTAAGAGGCACAGATACGCAGTATTTT	CASSRDGLRGTDTQYF
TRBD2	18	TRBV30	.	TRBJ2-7	TGTGCCTGGAGTTCGGGGCGGACTAGCGGGAGGAGGGCCTACGAGCAGTACTTC	CAWSSGRTSGRRAYEQYF
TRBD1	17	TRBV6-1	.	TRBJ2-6	TGTGCCAGCAGTGTCGGACAGGGGGCATCTGGGGCCAACGTCCTGACTTTC	CASSVGQGASGANVLTF
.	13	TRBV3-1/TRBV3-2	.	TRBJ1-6	TGTGCCAGCAGCCGCGAAGTAAATTCACCCCTCCACTTT	CASSREVNSPLHF
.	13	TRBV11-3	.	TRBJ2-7	TGTGCCAGCAGTCGCGGGGTCTCCTACGAGCAGTACTTC	CASSRGVSYEQYF
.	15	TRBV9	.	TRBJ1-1	TGTGCCAGCAGCGTAGCGGCGGGGGCAGCAACTGAAGCTTTCTTT	CASSVAAGAATEAFF
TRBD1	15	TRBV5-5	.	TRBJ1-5	TGTGCCAGCAGCTTGACAGGGGCTAGCAATCAGCCCCAGCATTTT	CASSLTGASNQPQHF
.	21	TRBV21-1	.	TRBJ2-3	TGTGCCAGCAGCTTGGAAGGGAGGAGGGGGACAGGGACCGAGTTTACAGATACGCAGTATTTT	CASSLEGRRGTGTEFTDTQYF
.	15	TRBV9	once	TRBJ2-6	TGTGCCAGCAGCCTACTCGCCGCTGGGGCCAACGTCCTGACTTTC	CASSLLAAGANVLTF
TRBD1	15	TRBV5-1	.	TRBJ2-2	TGCGCCAGCAGCTTGGGGACAGGGGACACCGGGGAGCTGTTTTTT	CASSLGTGDTGELFF
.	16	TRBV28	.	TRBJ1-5	TGTGCCACCGAGGGGGGAGGGCACCGTAGCAATCAGCCCCAGCATTTT	CATEGGGHRSNQPQHF
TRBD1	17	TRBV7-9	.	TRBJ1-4	TGTGCCAGCAGCCCAGCGTGGAGGACAGGAACGAATGAAAAACTGTTTTTT	CASSPAWRTGTNEKLFF
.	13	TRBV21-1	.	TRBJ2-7	TGTGCCAGCAGCAAGGTTAGTTCCTACGAGCAGTACTTC	CASSKVSSYEQYF
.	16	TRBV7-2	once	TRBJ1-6	TGTGCCAGCAGCTTAGACAGTAGCTCCTATAATTCACCCCTCCACTTT	CASSLDSSSYNSPLHF
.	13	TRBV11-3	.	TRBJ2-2	TGTGCCAGCACGCAGACTGGTACCGGGGAGCTGTTTTTT	CASTQTGTGELFF
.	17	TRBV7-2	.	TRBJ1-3	TGTGCCAGCAGCTTCCAATCGGGGATCCTCTCTGGAAACACCATATATTTT	CASSFQSGILSGNTIYF
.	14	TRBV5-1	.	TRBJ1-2	TGCGCCAGCAGCTTGGTTGGAGGAGACTATGGCTACACCTTC	CASSLVGGDYGYTF
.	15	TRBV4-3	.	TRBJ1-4	TGCGCCAGCAGCCAAGGGGGCAGGGATAATGAAAAACTGTTTTTT	CASSQGGRDNEKLFF
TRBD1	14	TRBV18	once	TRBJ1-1	TGTGCCAGCTCACCGCGGACAGGGAACACTGAAGCTTTCTTT	CASSPRTGNTEAFF
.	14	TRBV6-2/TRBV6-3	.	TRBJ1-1	TGTGCCAGCAGTTACTCGATCCAGGGCACTGAAGCTTTCTTT	CASSYSIQGTEAFF
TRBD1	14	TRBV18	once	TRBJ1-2	TGTGCCAGCTCACCAGGGACAGGGCTTTTTGGCTACACCTTC	CASSPGTGLFGYTF
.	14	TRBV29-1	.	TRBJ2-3	TGCAGCGTTGGTATTAGCGGAAGCACAGATACGCAGTATTTT	CSVGISGSTDTQYF
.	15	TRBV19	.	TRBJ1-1	TGTGCCAGTAGTATTATGGGCGCGAGGAACACTGAAGCTTTCTTT	CASSIMGARNTEAFF
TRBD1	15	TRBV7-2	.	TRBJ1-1	TGTGCCAGCAGCTTTCGGACAGGGGTGAACACTGAAGCTTTCTTT	CASSFRTGVNTEAFF
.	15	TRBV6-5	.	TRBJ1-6	TGTGCCAGCAGTACTCTTTACGGGGGAGAATCACCCCTCCACTTT	CASSTLYGGESPLHF
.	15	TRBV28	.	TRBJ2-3	TGTGCCAGCAGTTTAGGGCGGGGCGGCACAGATACGCAGTATTTT	CASSLGRGGTDTQYF
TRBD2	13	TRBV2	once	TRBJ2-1	TGTGCCAGCAGCTTCCGGGAGGGAAATGAGCAGTTCTTC	CASSFREGNEQFF
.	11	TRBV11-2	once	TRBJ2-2	TGTGCCAGCAGCTTACTCCGGGAGCTGTTTTTT	CASSLLRELFF
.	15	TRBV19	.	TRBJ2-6	TGTGCCAGTACTTATTACGCGTCTGGGGCCAACGTCCTGACTTTC	CASTYYASGANVLTF
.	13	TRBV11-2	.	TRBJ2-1	TGTGCCAGCATGCGCGGGACTTACAATGAGCAGTTCTTC	CASMRGTYNEQFF
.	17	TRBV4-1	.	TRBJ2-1	TGCGCCAGCAGCCAAGAGGGCGGGGCTAGCTCCTACAATGAGCAGTTCTTC	CASSQEGGASSYNEQFF
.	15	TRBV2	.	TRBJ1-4	TGTGCCAGCAGTGTGTTATCGGGATTTAATGAAAAACTGTTTTTT	CASSVLSGFNEKLFF
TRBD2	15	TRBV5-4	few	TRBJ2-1	TGTGCCAGCAGCCCGAATAGCGGGAGTGGAAATGAGCAGTTCTTC	CASSPNSGSGNEQFF
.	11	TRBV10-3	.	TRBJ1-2	TGTGCCATCAGTGATCTGGCAAACCACACCTTC	CAISDLANHTF
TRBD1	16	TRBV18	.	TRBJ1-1	TGTGCCAGCTCACCATTTAACAGGGGGGCGAACACTGAAGCTTTCTTT	CASSPFNRGANTEAFF
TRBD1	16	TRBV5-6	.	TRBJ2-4	TGTGCCAGCAGCTGGGCCGGGACAGGGGCCAAAAACATTCAGTACTTC	CASSWAGTGAKNIQYF
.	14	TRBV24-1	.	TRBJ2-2	TGTGCCACCAGTGATACGGGGATCGCCGGGGAGCTGTTTTTT	CATSDTGIAGELFF
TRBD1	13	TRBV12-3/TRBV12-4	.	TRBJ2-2	TGTGCCAGCAGTTGGACAGGGGCCGGGGAGCTGTTTTTT	CASSWTGAGELFF
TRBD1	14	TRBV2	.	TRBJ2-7	TGTGCCAGCAGGAACAGGGGAAACTCCTACGAGCAGTACTTC	CASRNRGNSYEQYF
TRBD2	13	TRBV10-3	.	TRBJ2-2	TGTGCCATCACGGGAGGGGCCACCGGGGAGCTGTTTTTT	CAITGGATGELFF
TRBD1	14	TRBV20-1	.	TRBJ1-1	TGCAGTGCTAGTCAGTTCGGGACAGAAGGTGAAGCTTTCTTT	CSASQFGTEGEAFF
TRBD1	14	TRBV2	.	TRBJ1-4	TGTGCCAGCAGGGAACAGGGGGCGGGTGAAAAACTGTTTTTT	CASREQGAGEKLFF
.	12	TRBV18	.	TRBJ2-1	TGTGCCAGCTCACCTACCAGGCCTGAGCAGTTCTTC	CASSPTRPEQFF